This TCR beta chain is drawn from a study of CD8 T cells in ankylosing spondylitis. General study findings and limits: A CD8+ phenotype characterized the disease-linked clones, which were relatively rare in peripheral blood. A motif in TCR beta, a set of 8 or 9 highly homologous variants, appeared characteristic of ankylosing spondylitis blood.

TCRdb analysed the 5' RACE reads with MiXCR anew, one entry per CDR3 protein. The table shows almost 250,000 distinct CDR3 sequences, with over 30% occurring only once. In its sample, this clonotype was seen a few times. The antigen is unknown. The CDR3 consists of 11 residues. Trimming cost V 4 bases and J 4 bases, with 5 bases left between them. Germline lookup yields CDR1 SGHKS and CDR2 YYEKEE (reference sequence). The sequenced sample was blood, either unsorted or a sorted T cell fraction (not recorded which). The chain recombines TRBV5-5 with TRBJ2-5; D is uncertain. The clonotype was recovered from a male donor with ankylosing spondylitis or in good health (not recorded which). This CDR3 reads CASSAAETQYF. CDR3 DNA: TGTGCCAGCAGCGCCGCAGAGACCCAGTACTTC.